Each of the 5 T cell receptor beta chains below was sequenced from the same sample in a study of human T cells and chemical hapten exposure. Time point denoted: patch test 3, about 24 weeks after DPC sensitization. Treatment indicated: therapeutic diphenylcyclopropenone sensitization with weekly scalp DPC. MiXCR, applied by TCRdb to the RACE reads, yields one record per CDR3 protein. Here the sample spans roughly 84,000 distinct CDR3 sequences, 10% to 14% being singletons. The sample in question was whole blood, obtained in connection with sensitization to the hapten diphenylcyclopropenone (DPC). The receptor set was obtained from a woman aged 50 to 60 with alopecia areata. Some clones in this sample may be carry-over from other donors' samples.

In this sample, this clonotype turned up a few times. This chain links TRBV11-3 with TRBJ2-1, with 10 bases matching TRBD1. V trimming: 5 bases; J trimming: 8 bases; junction bases outside the gene matches: 3. This CDR3 has 13 residues. Germline CDR1 is SGHNT and CDR2 is YENEEA. CDR3 DNA sequence: TGTGCCAGCAGCCCCGGGACAGGGGATGAGCAGTTCTTC. Its translation: CASSPGTGDEQFF. The whole variable domain, remainder taken from reference TRBV11-3 and TRBJ2-1, is EAGVVQSPRYKIIEKKQPVAFWCNPISGHNTLYWYLQNLGQGPELLIRYENEEAVDDSQLPKDRFSAERLKGVDSTLKIQPAELGDSAVYLCASSPGTGDEQFFGPGTRLTVL.

The chain carries TRBV7-2 and TRBJ2-1; D is uncertain. The CDR3 is made up of 13 amino acids. V lost 3 bases to trimming and J lost 7 bases, with 10 bases between them. Germline assignment: CDR1 SGHTA and CDR2 FQGNSA. The chain's CDR3 is CASSFQRNNEQFF. The CDR3 nucleotides are TGTGCCAGCAGCTTTCAGCGTAATAATGAGCAGTTCTTC.

The table lists this clonotype with a few counts. The chain recombines TRBV7-9 with TRBJ2-3, with 11 positions matching TRBD2. This CDR3 has 16 residues. CDR1 and CDR2 from the germline V gene are SEHNR and FQNEAQ (reference sequence). J was trimmed by 4 bases and V by 4 bases; bases with no gene match: 7. CDR3 sequence: CASSYLAGGLPDTQYF. For the CDR3, the DNA is TGTGCCAGCAGCTACCTAGCGGGAGGCCTCCCAGATACGCAGTATTTT. Based on the CDR3 plus reference TRBV7-9 and TRBJ2-3, the full variable domain is DTGVSQNPRHKITKRGQNVTFRCDPISEHNRLYWYRQTLGQGPEFLTYFQNEAQLEKSRLLSDRFSAERPKGSFSTLEIQRTEQGDSAMYLCASSYLAGGLPDTQYFGPGTRLTVL.

This clonotype was counted a few times. V is TRBV11-2 and J is TRBJ2-1; 12 bases match TRBD2. CDR1 and CDR2 from the germline V gene are SGHAT and FQNNGV. This CDR3 comprises 16 residues. J was trimmed by 3 bases and V by 3 bases; bases with no gene match: 3. The CDR3 region has the DNA TGTGCCAGCAGCTTTCGGACTAGCGGGGACTACAATGAGCAGTTCTTC. The encoded protein is CASSFRTSGDYNEQFF.

A single count supports this clonotype. The chain couples TRBV7-2 to TRBJ1-2, with 10 bases that match TRBD1. The CDR3 is made up of 16 amino acids. Germline CDR1 reads SGHTA; CDR2 reads FQGNSA. The J segment lost 1 base and the V segment lost 4 bases, leaving 6 bases of the junction unmatched. CDR3 protein: CASSYSGTGVNYGYTF. The CDR3 coding sequence is TGTGCCAGCAGCTACTCCGGGACAGGGGTTAACTATGGCTACACCTTC.